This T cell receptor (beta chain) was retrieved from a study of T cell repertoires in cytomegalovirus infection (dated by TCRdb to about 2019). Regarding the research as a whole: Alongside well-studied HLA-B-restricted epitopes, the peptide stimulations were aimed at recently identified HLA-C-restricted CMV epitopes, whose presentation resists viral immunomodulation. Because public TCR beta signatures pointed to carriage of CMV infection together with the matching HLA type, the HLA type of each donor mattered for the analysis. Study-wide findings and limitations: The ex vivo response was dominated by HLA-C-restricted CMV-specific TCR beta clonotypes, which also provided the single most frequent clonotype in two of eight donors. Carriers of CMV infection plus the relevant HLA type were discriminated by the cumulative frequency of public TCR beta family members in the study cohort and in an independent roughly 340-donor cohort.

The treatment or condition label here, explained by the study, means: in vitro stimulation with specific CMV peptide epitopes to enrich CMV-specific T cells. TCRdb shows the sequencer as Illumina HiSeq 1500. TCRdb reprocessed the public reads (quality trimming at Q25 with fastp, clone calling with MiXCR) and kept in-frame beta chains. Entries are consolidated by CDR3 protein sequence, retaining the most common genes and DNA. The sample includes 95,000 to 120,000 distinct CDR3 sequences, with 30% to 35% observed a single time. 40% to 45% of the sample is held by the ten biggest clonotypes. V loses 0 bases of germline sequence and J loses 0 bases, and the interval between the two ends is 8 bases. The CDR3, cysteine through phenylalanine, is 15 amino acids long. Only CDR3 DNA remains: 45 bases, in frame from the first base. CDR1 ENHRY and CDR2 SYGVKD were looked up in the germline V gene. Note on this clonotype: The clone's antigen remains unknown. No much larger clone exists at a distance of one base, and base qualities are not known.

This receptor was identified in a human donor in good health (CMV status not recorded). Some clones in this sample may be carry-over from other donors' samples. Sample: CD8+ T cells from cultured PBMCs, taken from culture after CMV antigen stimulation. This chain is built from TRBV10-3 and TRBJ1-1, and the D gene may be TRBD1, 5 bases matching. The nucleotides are TGTGCCATCAGTGAGTCGACAGCGGTGAACACTGAAGCTTTCTTT. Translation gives CAISESTAVNTEAFF.